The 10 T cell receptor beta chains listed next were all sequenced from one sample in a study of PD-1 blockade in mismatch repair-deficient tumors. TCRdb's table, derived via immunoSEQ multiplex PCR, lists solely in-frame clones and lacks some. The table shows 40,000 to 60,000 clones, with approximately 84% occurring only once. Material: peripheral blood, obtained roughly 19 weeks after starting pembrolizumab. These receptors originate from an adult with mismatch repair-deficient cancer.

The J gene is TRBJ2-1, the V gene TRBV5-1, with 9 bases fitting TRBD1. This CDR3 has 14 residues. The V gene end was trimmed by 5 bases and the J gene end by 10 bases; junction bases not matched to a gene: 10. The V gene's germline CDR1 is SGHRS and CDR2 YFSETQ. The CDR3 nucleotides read TGCGCCAGCAGGTCCGGGACAGGGTCGCTCGAGCAGTTCTTC. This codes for CASRSGTGSLEQFF.

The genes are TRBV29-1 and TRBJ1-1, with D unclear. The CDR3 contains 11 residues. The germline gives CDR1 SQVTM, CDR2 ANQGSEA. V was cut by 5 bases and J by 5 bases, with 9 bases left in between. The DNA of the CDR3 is TGCAGCGTTACCCCAGCGACTGAAGCTTTCTTT. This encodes CSVTPATEAFF. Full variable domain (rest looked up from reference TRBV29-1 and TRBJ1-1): SAVISQKPSRDICQRGTSLTIQCQVDSQVTMMFWYRQQPGQSLTLIATANQGSEATYESGFVIDKFPISRPNLTFSTLTVSNMSPEDSSIYLCSVTPATEAFFGQGTRLTVV.

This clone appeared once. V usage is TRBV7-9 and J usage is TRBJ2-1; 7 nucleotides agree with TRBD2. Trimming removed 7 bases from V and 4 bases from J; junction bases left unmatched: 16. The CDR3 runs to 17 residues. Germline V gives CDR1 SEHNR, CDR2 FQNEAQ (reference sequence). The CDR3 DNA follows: TGTGCCAGCACCGAAGGGCCCGCGGGGGAGGGGTACAATGAGCAGTTCTTC. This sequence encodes CASTEGPAGEGYNEQFF.

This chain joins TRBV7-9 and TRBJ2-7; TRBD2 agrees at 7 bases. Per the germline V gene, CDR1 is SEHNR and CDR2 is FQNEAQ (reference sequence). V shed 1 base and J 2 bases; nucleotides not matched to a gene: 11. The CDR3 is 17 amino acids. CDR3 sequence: CASSLGEFSGPTYEQYF. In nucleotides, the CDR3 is TGTGCCAGCAGCTTAGGGGAGTTTAGCGGGCCCACCTACGAGCAGTACTTC.

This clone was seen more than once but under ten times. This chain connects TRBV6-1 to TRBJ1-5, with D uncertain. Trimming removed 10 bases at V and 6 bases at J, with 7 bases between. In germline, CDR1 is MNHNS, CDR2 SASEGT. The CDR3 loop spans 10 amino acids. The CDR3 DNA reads TGTGCCACCAATGGTCAGCCCCAGCATTTT. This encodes CATNGQPQHF.

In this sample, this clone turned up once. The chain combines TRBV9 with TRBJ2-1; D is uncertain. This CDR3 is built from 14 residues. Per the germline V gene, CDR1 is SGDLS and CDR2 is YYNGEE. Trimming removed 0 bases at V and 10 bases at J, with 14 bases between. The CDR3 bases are TGTGCCAGCAGCGTAGAGCCTAGGGTCAACGAGCAGTTCTTC. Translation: CASSVEPRVNEQFF.

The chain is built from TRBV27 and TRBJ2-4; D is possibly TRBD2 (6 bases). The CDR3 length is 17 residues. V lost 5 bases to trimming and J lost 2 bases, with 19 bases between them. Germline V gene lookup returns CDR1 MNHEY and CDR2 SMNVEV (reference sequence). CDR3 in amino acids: CASSPNTLGLTKNIQYF. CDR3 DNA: TGTGCCAGCAGTCCGAATACCTTGGGACTCACCAAAAACATTCAGTACTTC.

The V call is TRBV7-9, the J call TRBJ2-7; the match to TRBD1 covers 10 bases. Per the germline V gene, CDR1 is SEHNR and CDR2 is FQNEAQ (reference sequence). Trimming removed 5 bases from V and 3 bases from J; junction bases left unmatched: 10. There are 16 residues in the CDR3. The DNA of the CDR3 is TGTGCCAGCAGCCCGGGACAGGGGAACGAGGTCTACGAGCAGTACTTC. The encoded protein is CASSPGQGNEVYEQYF. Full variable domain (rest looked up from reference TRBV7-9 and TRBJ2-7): DTGVSQNPRHKITKRGQNVTFRCDPISEHNRLYWYRQTLGQGPEFLTYFQNEAQLEKSRLLSDRFSAERPKGSFSTLEIQRTEQGDSAMYLCASSPGQGNEVYEQYFGPGTRLTVT.

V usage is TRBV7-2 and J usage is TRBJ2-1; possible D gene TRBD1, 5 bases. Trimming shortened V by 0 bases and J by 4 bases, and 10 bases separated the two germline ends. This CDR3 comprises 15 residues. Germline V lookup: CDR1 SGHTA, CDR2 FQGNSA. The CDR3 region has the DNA TGTGCCAGCAGCTTAGCTGGGGCGCAATACAATGAGCAGTTCTTC. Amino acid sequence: CASSLAGAQYNEQFF.

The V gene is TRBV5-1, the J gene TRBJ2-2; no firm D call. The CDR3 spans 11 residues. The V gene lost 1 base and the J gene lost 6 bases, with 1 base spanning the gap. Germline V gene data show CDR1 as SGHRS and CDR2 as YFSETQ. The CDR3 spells CASSLSGELFF. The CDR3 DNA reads TGCGCCAGCAGCTTGTCCGGGGAGCTGTTTTTT.